What follows describes a single T cell receptor (beta chain). These data are taken from a study of beta chain features in type 1 diabetes. Trimming removed 4 bases from V and 0 bases from J, with 3 bases in between. The CDR3 is 12 amino acids. CDR1 KGHSH and CDR2 LQKENI come from the germline V gene. What was sequenced were expressed TCRB transcripts, since all of the isolated RNA had been reverse transcribed. The repertoire was sequenced with immunoSEQ multiplex PCR; TCRdb's copy has only in-frame clones and lacks some. Seen here are some 410,000 clones, roughly 11% observed once, and the top ten hold approximately 0.045%.

This rearrangement joins TRBV18 to TRBJ1-1; D call uncertain. The sequence derives from a woman between 18 and 29 years old in good health. Sequencing was performed on naive CD4+ T cells from blood. The CDR3, as DNA: TGTGCCAGCTCACTCCTGAACACTGAAGCTTTCTTT. Amino acid sequence: CASSLLNTEAFF. The full variable domain, rest sourced from reference TRBV18 and TRBJ1-1, is NAGVMQNPRHLVRRRGQEARLRCSPMKGHSHVYWYRQLPEEGLKFMVYLQKENIIDESGMPKERFSAEFPKEGPSILRIQQVVRGDSAAYFCASSLLNTEAFFGQGTRLTVV.